These 19 T cell receptor beta chains came from one sample sequenced in a study of cytomegalovirus exposure and HLA in healthy donors. This PCR relied on a set of 60 Vbeta primers and 13 Jbeta primers. The protocol was immunoSEQ multiplex PCR, while the TCRdb copy is restricted to in-frame clones and leaves out a portion. This sample has approximately 55,000 clones, with around 85% found just once. The material sequenced was PBMCs. The receptor set was obtained from a boy aged 10-17 years in good health and CMV-seropositive.

The rearrangement links TRBV19 to TRBJ2-1; TRBD1 might be the D (7 bases). The CDR3 covers 15 residues. CDR1 is LNHDA and CDR2 is SQIVND in the germline V gene (reference sequence). Trimming took off 5 bases at V and 2 bases at J, with 13 bases between the two ends. CDR3 DNA: TGTGCCAGTAGTTCAGGGGGGAATCCCTACAATGAGCAGTTCTTC. The encoded protein is CASSSGGNPYNEQFF.

The chain carries TRBV5-4 and TRBJ2-1; D unclear. This CDR3 is 13 amino acids long. The V and J ends lost 2 bases and 2 bases respectively, with 5 bases between them. Per the germline V gene, CDR1 is SGHNT and CDR2 is YYREEE (reference sequence). CDR3 in amino acids: CASSFHPYNEQFF. The CDR3 nucleotides are TGTGCCAGCAGCTTCCATCCCTACAATGAGCAGTTCTTC.

This chain uses TRBV5-8 with TRBJ2-1; D gene unclear. Germline CDR1 reads SGHTS; CDR2 reads YDEGEE. Deletions cut 2 bases from V and 3 bases from J, with 6 bases between. The CDR3 extends over 13 amino acids. The CDR3, as DNA: TGTGCCAGCAGCTTTGAGTTCTACAATGAGCAGTTCTTC. Translating gives CASSFEFYNEQFF.

The V gene is TRBV5-1, the J gene TRBJ2-3; TRBD1 aligns across 11 bases. Trimming cost V 3 bases and J 4 bases; bases outside gene matches: 4. The length of the CDR3 is 15 residues. Looked up from germline, CDR1 is SGHRS and CDR2 is YFSETQ. The CDR3 DNA follows: TGCGCCAGCAGCTACCGGGGACAGGGGGCAGATACGCAGTATTTT. Translation gives CASSYRGQGADTQYF. The full variable domain, completed using reference TRBV5-1 and TRBJ2-3, is KAGVTQTPRYLIKTRGQQVTLSCSPISGHRSVSWYQQTPGQGLQFLFEYFSETQRNKGNFPGRFSGRQFSNSRSEMNVSTLELGDSALYLCASSYRGQGADTQYFGPGTRLTVL.

The CDR3 coding sequence is TGTGCCAGCAGCTTGATCGGGAGCAATCAGCCCCAGCATTTT. It is translated as CASSLIGSNQPQHF. The V gene is TRBV7-9, the J gene TRBJ1-5; D gene ambiguous. V gave up 3 bases and J gave up 1 base, with 7 bases separating them. The V gene's germline CDR1 is SEHNR and CDR2 FQNEAQ (reference sequence). The CDR3 has 14 residues. Based on the CDR3 plus reference TRBV7-9 and TRBJ1-5, the full variable domain is DTGVSQNPRHKITKRGQNVTFRCDPISEHNRLYWYRQTLGQGPEFLTYFQNEAQLEKSRLLSDRFSAERPKGSFSTLEIQRTEQGDSAMYLCASSLIGSNQPQHFGDGTRLSIL.

The chain uses TRBV7-9 and TRBJ2-3; D remains ambiguous. Germline CDR1 is SEHNR and CDR2 is FQNEAQ (reference sequence). Deletions cut 2 bases from V and 0 bases from J, with 9 bases between. This CDR3 contains 15 residues. The CDR3, as DNA: TGTGCCAGCAGCTTACTTAGTTCTAGCACAGATACGCAGTATTTT. Residues: CASSLLSSSTDTQYF.

This clone was counted only a few times. The chain carries TRBV27 and TRBJ1-2; 7 bases match TRBD1. The CDR3 sequence is 14 residues long. The trim removed 6 bases at V and 7 bases at J, leaving 11 bases unmatched. Germline V gives CDR1 MNHEY, CDR2 SMNVEV (reference sequence). DNA for the CDR3: TGTGCCAGCAGCCCCACAGGGGTGGTCTCTGGCTACACCTTC. As protein: CASSPTGVVSGYTF.

The rearrangement links TRBV7-2 to TRBJ2-2, with 9 bases matching TRBD1. CDR3 length: 15 amino acids. The junction had 4 bases not matched to a gene; V was cut back by 6 bases and J by 2 bases. Germline V gives CDR1 SGHTA, CDR2 FQGNSA. The CDR3 sequence is CASSMGQGNTGELFF. The CDR3 coding sequence is TGTGCCAGCAGTATGGGACAGGGTAACACCGGGGAGCTGTTTTTT.

The chain uses TRBV6-5 and TRBJ2-7; no definite D call. Germline-derived CDR1 and CDR2 are MNHEY and SVGAGI. The CDR3 is made up of 11 amino acids. The V gene lost 4 bases and the J gene lost 3 bases, with 4 bases spanning the gap. CDR3 sequence: CASSSIYEQYF. CDR3 bases: TGTGCCAGCAGTTCCATCTACGAGCAGTACTTC.

The chain recombines TRBV2 with TRBJ1-4; 7 bases line up with TRBD1. This CDR3 region has 15 residues. V was clipped by 5 bases and J by 0 bases; unmatched bases: 3. Germline assignment: CDR1 SNHLY and CDR2 FYNNEI. Here the CDR3 reads CASSLGQATNEKLFF. The CDR3 DNA sequence: TGTGCCAGCAGTCTAGGACAGGCAACTAATGAAAAACTGTTTTTT.

The rearrangement uses TRBV5-1 and TRBJ2-2; tentatively, D is TRBD1 (5 bases). With 1 base removed from V and 8 bases from J, the gap between germline ends came to 9 bases. Per the germline V gene, CDR1 is SGHRS and CDR2 is YFSETQ. The CDR3 is made up of 13 amino acids. The CDR3 loop reads CASSLTGVGELFF. Written as DNA, the CDR3 is TGCGCCAGCAGCTTGACAGGTGTAGGGGAGCTGTTTTTT. The full variable domain, rest sourced from reference TRBV5-1 and TRBJ2-2, is KAGVTQTPRYLIKTRGQQVTLSCSPISGHRSVSWYQQTPGQGLQFLFEYFSETQRNKGNFPGRFSGRQFSNSRSEMNVSTLELGDSALYLCASSLTGVGELFFGEGSRLTVL.

This clone was picked up one time. The rearrangement links TRBV5-4 to TRBJ2-6; D perhaps matches TRBD2 (7 bases). Germline CDR1 reads SGHNT; CDR2 reads YYREEE (reference sequence). This CDR3 comprises 15 residues. V was trimmed by 7 bases and J by 3 bases, leaving 14 bases between them. The CDR3 coding sequence is TGTGCCAGCGGCGCGGGGGCTGGTGGGGCCAACGTCCTGACTTTC. It yields the protein CASGAGAGGANVLTF.

The V call is TRBV7-9, the J call TRBJ2-1, with 8 bases identical to TRBD2. Germline V gene sequence: CDR1 SEHNR, CDR2 FQNEAQ (reference sequence). The V and J ends lost 5 bases and 15 bases, in that order; junction bases with no gene match: 6. The CDR3 has 11 amino acids. In DNA form, the CDR3 reads TGTGCCAGCAGCCCGGGGGGGGTTCTGTTCTTC. It is translated as CASSPGGVLFF.

The V gene is TRBV6-6, the J gene TRBJ2-1; D may be TRBD1 (5 bases). Trimming pared 6 bases from V and 10 bases from J, leaving 13 bases between. CDR1 MNHNY and CDR2 SVGAGI come from the germline V gene (reference sequence). This CDR3 contains 12 residues. Here the CDR3 DNA reads TGTGCCAGCAGGGACATTTACGGGGAGCAGTTCTTC. Protein sequence: CASRDIYGEQFF.

V is TRBV6-5 and J is TRBJ2-7; TRBD2 might be the D (6 bases). V was shortened by 0 bases and J by 5 bases, with 14 bases between the two germline ends. CDR3 length: 15 residues. In germline, CDR1 is MNHEY, CDR2 SVGAGI. CDR3 coding DNA: TGTGCCAGCAGTTACTCGGGGGGACTGGTAGACGAGCAGTACTTC. Its translation is CASSYSGGLVDEQYF.

The genes are TRBV27 and TRBJ2-5; 9 bases map to TRBD1. The end of the DNA aligns better with TRBJ2-7, so the J call may be wrong. The CDR3 has 14 residues. CDR1 is MNHEY, CDR2 SMNVEV, per germline (reference sequence). The CDR3 nucleotides read TGTGCCAGCAGCACGGACAGGGGTTTCTACGAGCAGTACTTC. Its translation: CASSTDRGFYEQYF.

The chain joins TRBV12-5 to TRBJ2-3; TRBD1 aligns across 10 bases. Germline CDR1 and CDR2: LGHNT and FRNRAP. Germline trimming cut 6 bases from V and 7 bases from J; bases unmatched to any gene: 10. This CDR3 has 15 amino acids. Here the CDR3 reads CASGPLDRGIHTQYF. The CDR3 region has the DNA TGTGCTAGTGGCCCGCTGGACAGGGGGATCCATACGCAGTATTTT. The full variable domain, with the rest looked up from reference TRBV12-5 and TRBJ2-3, is DARVTQTPRHKVTEMGQEVTMRCQPILGHNTVFWYRQTMMQGLELLAYFRNRAPLDDSGMPKDRFSAEMPDATLATLKIQPSEPRDSAVYFCASGPLDRGIHTQYFGPGTRLTVL.

The chain combines TRBV10-3 with TRBJ1-5; 11 bases map to TRBD1. This CDR3 is 16 amino acids long. The V and J ends lost 10 bases and 5 bases, in that order; junction bases with no gene match: 13. Germline-derived CDR1 and CDR2 are ENHRY and SYGVKD. The CDR3 loop reads CATLAGDRGFDQPQHF. In DNA, the CDR3 is TGTGCCACTCTAGCCGGGGACAGGGGGTTCGATCAGCCCCAGCATTTT.

This rearrangement joins TRBV14 to TRBJ2-7; no definite D call. V was pared by 3 bases and J by 7 bases, with 7 bases between. The CDR3 has 11 amino acids. The germline CDR1 and CDR2 sequences are SGHDN and FVKESK. The CDR3: CASSHAEEQYF. For the CDR3, the DNA is TGTGCCAGCAGCCACGCCGAGGAGCAGTACTTC.